This passage covers 25 T cell receptor beta chains from one sample sequenced in a study of cytomegalovirus exposure and HLA in healthy donors. The PCR was carried out with 60 Vbeta primers and 13 Jbeta primers. The data were produced by immunoSEQ multiplex PCR, yet TCRdb's version contains in-frame clones alone and is incomplete. The sample lists roughly 110,000 clones, around 80% occurring once. Sequenced material: PBMCs. These receptor sequences come from a man in his sixties in good health and CMV-seronegative.

The V gene is TRBV18, the J gene TRBJ1-2, with D uncertain. Germline CDR1 is KGHSH and CDR2 is LQKENI. With 6 bases removed from V and 0 bases from J, the gap between germline ends came to 8 bases. The CDR3 has 13 amino acids. CDR3 nucleotides: TGTGCCAGCTCGACGGACTCTAACTATGGCTACACCTTC. Translated, it gives CASSTDSNYGYTF.

This rearrangement joins TRBV11-3 to TRBJ2-5; 9 bases fit TRBD1. CDR1 SGHNT and CDR2 YENEEA come from the germline V gene. V lost 5 bases and J lost 3; bases outside the gene matches: 7. The length of the CDR3 is 15 residues. The CDR3 reads CASSHDRGTEETQYF. The CDR3 DNA is TGTGCCAGCAGCCACGACAGGGGGACCGAAGAGACCCAGTACTTC.

The chain combines TRBV11-2 with TRBJ1-3; D remains unclear. CDR1 is SGHAT, CDR2 FQNNGV, per germline. The V end was cut by 3 bases, the J end by 0 bases, with 12 bases between. The CDR3 is made up of 16 amino acids. The CDR3 coding sequence is TGTGCCAGCAGCTTGAGGGTGGCCAGCTCTGGAAACACCATATATTTT. Translated: CASSLRVASSGNTIYF.

This rearrangement joins TRBV29-1 to TRBJ2-7, with 7 nucleotides matching TRBD1. The CDR3 runs to 15 residues. Germline V gene data show CDR1 as SQVTM and CDR2 as ANQGSEA. The J segment lost 3 bases and the V segment lost 6 bases, leaving 14 bases of the junction unmatched. Written as DNA, the CDR3 is TGCAGCGTCGGTCGGGGCGCAGGGGGAGTCTACGAGCAGTACTTC. Translation: CSVGRGAGGVYEQYF.

CDR3 DNA: TGTGCCAGCTCACCACCGGGACTGCCGAACTATGGCTACACCTTC. This gives the protein CASSPPGLPNYGYTF. The gene calls are TRBV18 and TRBJ1-2, with a weak D call TRBD1 (5 bases). This CDR3 is built from 15 residues. V dropped 0 bases and J dropped 2 bases, with 10 bases sitting between them. Germline CDR1 reads KGHSH; CDR2 reads LQKENI.

This clone was seen a single time. This sequence joins TRBV6-1 and TRBJ2-5; the match to TRBD1 covers 8 bases. Losses at the gene ends were 6 bases for V and 5 bases for J; bases not matched to a gene: 11. The CDR3 sequence is 15 residues long. CDR1 and CDR2 from the germline V gene are MNHNS and SASEGT. The CDR3 sequence: CASRRTGSMGETQYF. The CDR3 coding sequence is TGTGCCAGCAGAAGGACAGGGTCTATGGGGGAGACCCAGTACTTC.

The genes are TRBV5-6 and TRBJ2-1; TRBD1 aligns across 7 bases. V was clipped by 4 bases and J by 12 bases; unmatched bases: 10. Per germline, CDR1 SGHDT and CDR2 YYEEEE. The CDR3 has 13 residues. This CDR3 reads CASSKDRERGQFF. The DNA for the CDR3 is TGTGCCAGCAGCAAAGACAGGGAAAGGGGGCAGTTCTTC. The variable domain in full, completed from reference TRBV5-6 and TRBJ2-1, reads DAGVTQSPTHLIKTRGQQVTLRCSPKSGHDTVSWYQQALGQGPQFIFQYYEEEERQRGNFPDRFSGHQFPNYSSELNVNALLLGDSALYLCASSKDRERGQFFGPGTRLTVL.

This clone appeared once. The rearrangement uses TRBV5-8 and TRBJ2-7; 9 nucleotides line up with TRBD1. The V gene's germline CDR1 is SGHTS and CDR2 YDEGEE. V lost 0 bases, J lost 4 bases, and 8 bases stayed unmatched. The CDR3 runs 16 residues. The CDR3 region is CASSLGPPGQGYEQYV. In DNA form, the CDR3 reads TGTGCCAGCAGCTTGGGGCCCCCGGGACAGGGATACGAGCAGTACGTC.

The genes are TRBV19 and TRBJ1-1; the D is unclear. The CDR3 is 16 amino acids. Trimming left V 7 bases short and J 7 bases short, with 25 bases between. Germline CDR1 LNHDA, CDR2 SQIVND (reference sequence). CDR3 residues: CASTFVEGGGWSEAFF. CDR3 coding DNA: TGTGCCAGTACCTTCGTGGAAGGCGGAGGGTGGAGTGAAGCTTTCTTT.

V and J are TRBV10-3 and TRBJ2-5; 15 nucleotides align to TRBD2. This CDR3 has 15 residues. The germline CDR1 and CDR2 sequences are ENHRY and SYGVKD. Trimming cost V 10 bases and J 1 base; bases outside gene matches: 4. CDR3 amino acids: CATGTSGGLQETQYF. DNA for the CDR3: TGTGCCACTGGGACTAGCGGGGGGCTCCAAGAGACCCAGTACTTC.

This clone was seen a handful of times. The chain combines TRBV2 with TRBJ1-2; a weak D match, TRBD1 (6 bases). The CDR3 length is 13 residues. V was pared by 5 bases and J by 8 bases, with 15 bases between. Germline lookup yields CDR1 SNHLY and CDR2 FYNNEI. The CDR3 protein is CASSPDTDRGYTF. CDR3 sequence (DNA): TGTGCCAGCAGTCCGGATACGGACAGAGGCTACACCTTC.

This chain connects TRBV4-2 to TRBJ1-1, with D possibly matching TRBD1 (5 bases). V lost 0 bases and J 8 bases, leaving 22 bases between the germline ends. From germline, CDR1 is LGHNA and CDR2 YNFKEQ. The CDR3 loop spans 17 amino acids. The CDR3 spells CASSQERGTGLPREAFF. For the CDR3, the DNA is TGTGCCAGCAGCCAAGAAAGGGGAACAGGCCTCCCAAGGGAAGCTTTCTTT.

This sequence joins TRBV7-2 and TRBJ1-1; 7 bases align to TRBD1. Germline V gives CDR1 SGHTA, CDR2 FQGNSA. CDR3 size: 15 residues. V trimming: 4 bases; J trimming: 2 bases; junction bases outside the gene matches: 7. The chain's CDR3 is CASSSQGSGNTEAFF. In nucleotides, the CDR3 is TGTGCCAGCAGCTCACAGGGGAGTGGAAACACTGAAGCTTTCTTT.

The V call is TRBV5-4, the J call TRBJ1-5; D gene uncertain. Germline V gene data show CDR1 as SGHNT and CDR2 as YYREEE (reference sequence). V was trimmed by 1 base and J by 0 bases, leaving 14 bases between them. There are 17 residues in the CDR3. CDR3 bases: TGTGCCAGCAGCTTGTACGGGGATAAGTATAGCAATCAGCCCCAGCATTTT. It is translated as CASSLYGDKYSNQPQHF.

V gene TRBV15 combines with J gene TRBJ2-5, with 10 positions matching TRBD2. J lost 5 bases, V lost 2 bases, and 14 bases had no gene match. In germline, CDR1 is LNHNV, CDR2 YYDKDF (reference sequence). CDR3 size: 18 residues. The CDR3 is CATSRNKPVAGGGETQYF. The CDR3 DNA reads TGTGCCACCAGCAGAAACAAACCCGTAGCGGGGGGTGGTGAGACCCAGTACTTC.

The chain carries TRBV7-9 and TRBJ2-7, with 8 bases matching TRBD1. CDR1 SEHNR and CDR2 FQNEAQ come from the germline V gene (reference sequence). The V gene end was trimmed by 1 base and the J gene end by 2 bases; junction bases not matched to a gene: 4. The CDR3 runs 15 residues. CDR3: CASSLGQGPTYEQYF. The DNA for the CDR3 is TGTGCCAGCAGCTTAGGACAGGGGCCCACCTACGAGCAGTACTTC.

The chain employs TRBV29-1 and TRBJ1-1; no definite D call. The length of the CDR3 is 11 residues. Trimming cost V 8 bases and J 1 base, with 8 bases left between them. CDR1 is SQVTM, CDR2 ANQGSEA, per germline. CDR3 amino acids: CSPGRNTEAFF. CDR3 coding DNA: TGCAGCCCGGGTCGGAACACTGAAGCTTTCTTT. Using reference TRBV29-1 and TRBJ1-1 for the parts outside the CDR3, the full variable domain is SAVISQKPSRDICQRGTSLTIQCQVDSQVTMMFWYRQQPGQSLTLIATANQGSEATYESGFVIDKFPISRPNLTFSTLTVSNMSPEDSSIYLCSPGRNTEAFFGQGTRLTVV.

This clone was seen a handful of times. The V and J genes are TRBV6-6 and TRBJ2-2, with D tentatively TRBD1 (5 bases). Germline V CDR1 and CDR2: MNHNY, SVGAGI (reference sequence). The CDR3 loop spans 15 amino acids. V shed 7 bases and J shed 1 base, with 13 bases lying between them. The CDR3 DNA reads as TGTGCCAGCAAGGCGCGGACACAGAACACCGGGGAGCTGTTTTTT. Its protein product is CASKARTQNTGELFF.

V and J are TRBV27 and TRBJ2-1; D is undetermined. Trimming stripped 0 bases from V and 4 bases from J, with 4 bases between. CDR3 length: 13 residues. Per germline, CDR1 MNHEY and CDR2 SMNVEV (reference sequence). CDR3: CASSLSFYNEQFF. In nucleotides, the CDR3 is TGTGCCAGCAGTTTATCCTTTTACAATGAGCAGTTCTTC.

As concerns this clone: Other DNA variants within this sample encode the same CDR3. This chain uses TRBV19 with TRBJ2-5; TRBD2 matches at 10 bases. Germline CDR1 LNHDA, CDR2 SQIVND (reference sequence). The CDR3 loop spans 14 amino acids. With 5 bases clipped from V and 3 bases from J, the junction kept 3 bases outside the gene matches. CDR3 region: CASSRSGGKETQYF. In nucleotides, the CDR3 is TGTGCCAGTAGTCGTAGCGGGGGGAAAGAGACCCAGTACTTC.

This clone was seen a single time. V gene TRBV7-8 combines with J gene TRBJ1-5; D is perhaps TRBD1 (6 bases). The V and J ends lost 5 bases and 0 bases respectively, with 23 bases between them. The germline V gene encodes CDR1 SGHVS and CDR2 FQNEAQ. The CDR3 spans 19 residues. In DNA, the CDR3 is TGTGCCAGCAGCAGATCGGGACATCCGGAAACTTATAGCAATCAGCCCCAGCATTTT. The encoded protein is CASSRSGHPETYSNQPQHF.

V and J are TRBV7-9 and TRBJ1-6, with 9 nucleotides matching TRBD1. The trim removed 5 bases at V and 10 bases at J, leaving 9 bases unmatched. The CDR3 runs to 15 residues. Germline loops: CDR1 SEHNR, CDR2 FQNEAQ (reference sequence). CDR3 DNA sequence: TGTGCCAGCAGCCCCCGGGACAGGGTAGGATCACCCCTCCACTTT. Its protein is CASSPRDRVGSPLHF. Looking up the rest from reference TRBV7-9 and TRBJ1-6 gives the full variable domain: DTGVSQNPRHKITKRGQNVTFRCDPISEHNRLYWYRQTLGQGPEFLTYFQNEAQLEKSRLLSDRFSAERPKGSFSTLEIQRTEQGDSAMYLCASSPRDRVGSPLHFGNGTRLTVT.

This chain connects TRBV7-9 to TRBJ1-1, with 8 positions matching TRBD1. V shed 2 bases, J shed 1 base, and the junction held 3 bases outside the gene matches. The length of the CDR3 is 15 residues. Germline V gene data show CDR1 as SEHNR and CDR2 as FQNEAQ (reference sequence). CDR3 region: CASSLFGTGNTEAFF. DNA of the CDR3: TGTGCCAGCAGCTTATTCGGGACAGGGAACACTGAAGCTTTCTTT.

The V gene is TRBV7-2, the J gene TRBJ1-6; possible D gene TRBD1, 5 bases. This CDR3 comprises 14 residues. V was shortened by 6 bases and J by 12 bases, with 18 bases between the two germline ends. The germline CDR1 and CDR2 sequences are SGHTA and FQGNSA. The CDR3 nucleotides are TGTGCCAGCAGAACCCGCCAGGGAGGGGTACCCCTCCACTTT. It specifies CASRTRQGGVPLHF.

Only one count was recorded for this clone. The rearrangement joins TRBV10-2 to TRBJ1-2; 10 bases match TRBD1. With V trimmed by 7 bases and J by 0 bases, 5 bases remained unmatched. The CDR3 has 15 amino acids. Germline CDR1 and CDR2: WSHSY and SAAADI. CDR3 coding DNA: TGCGCCAGCATATATGGACAGGGGGCTAACTATGGCTACACCTTC. Protein: CASIYGQGANYGYTF.